This TCR beta chain was retrieved from a study of blood T cell repertoires in COVID-19. Study as a whole: Sources were T cells, B-cell-depleted T cells, or PBMCs; the material itself was cDNA or gDNA.

The data were produced by immunoSEQ multiplex PCR, yet TCRdb's version contains in-frame clones alone and is incomplete. The sample carries roughly 200,000 clones, around 79% recorded once. Patients in Seattle were enrolled during active infection, then followed longitudinally. CDR1 and CDR2 (germline): MNHEY, SVGEGT. Deletions cut 8 bases from V and 5 bases from J, with 18 bases between. This CDR3 is 14 amino acids long. This TCR was recovered from a middle-aged woman with COVID-19, enrolled during active disease. The V call is TRBV6-2 or TRBV6-3, the J call TRBJ1-2, with a possible D match to TRBD1 (6 bases). The material sequenced was peripheral blood. The CDR3 loop reads CASCLRGKEYGYTF. The CDR3 region has the DNA TGTGCCAGCTGCCTGAGGGGGAAGGAGTATGGCTACACCTTC.